This TCR beta chain appears in the sequencing data of a study of cytomegalovirus exposure and HLA in healthy donors. Study-wide context: The study's early data release held around 85 million unique TCRs from HLA-typed donors. Broader study findings: Association of some 18,000 TCR beta sequences with HLA alleles was found at 0.05 false discovery rate in a later analysis.

Points on this clone: The antigen is undetermined.

CDR1 is MDHEN, CDR2 SYDVKM, per germline. V lost 5 bases and J 4 bases, leaving 12 bases between the germline ends. This CDR3 contains 14 residues. 60 Vbeta and 13 Jbeta primers were used in PCR. Some clones are missing from TCRdb's copy, which holds only in-frame ones; the method was immunoSEQ multiplex PCR. The data show over 150,000 clones, with less than 80% seen just once and around 2.3% held by the top ten. The source of this sequence is a man under 40 in good health and CMV-seronegative. The sequencing input was PBMCs. The chain has TRBV28 and TRBJ2-1, with D possibly being TRBD1 (5 bases). The CDR3 DNA follows: TGTGCCAGCAGTCGCCGACAGAATTACAATGAGCAGTTCTTC. This sequence encodes CASSRRQNYNEQFF.